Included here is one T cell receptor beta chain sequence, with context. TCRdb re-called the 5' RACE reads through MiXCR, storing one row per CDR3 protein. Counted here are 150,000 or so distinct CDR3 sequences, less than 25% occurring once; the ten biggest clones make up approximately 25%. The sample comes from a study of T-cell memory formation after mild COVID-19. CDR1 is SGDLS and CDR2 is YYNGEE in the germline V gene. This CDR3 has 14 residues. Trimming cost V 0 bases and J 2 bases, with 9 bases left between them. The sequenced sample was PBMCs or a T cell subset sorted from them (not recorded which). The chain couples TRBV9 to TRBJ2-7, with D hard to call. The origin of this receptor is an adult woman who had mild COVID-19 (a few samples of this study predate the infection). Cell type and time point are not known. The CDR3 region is CASSVGNKAYEQYF. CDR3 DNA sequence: TGTGCCAGCAGCGTAGGTAACAAGGCCTACGAGCAGTACTTC.